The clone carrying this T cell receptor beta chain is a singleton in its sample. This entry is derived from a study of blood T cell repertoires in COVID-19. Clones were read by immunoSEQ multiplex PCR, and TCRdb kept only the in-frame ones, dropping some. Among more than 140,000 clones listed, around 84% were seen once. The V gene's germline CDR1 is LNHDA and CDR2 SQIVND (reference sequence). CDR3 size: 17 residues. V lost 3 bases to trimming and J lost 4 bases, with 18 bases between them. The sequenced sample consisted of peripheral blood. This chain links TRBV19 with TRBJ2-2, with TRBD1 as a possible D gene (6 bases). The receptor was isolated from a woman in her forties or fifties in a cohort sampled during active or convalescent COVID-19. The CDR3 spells CASSILRDTVFTGELFF. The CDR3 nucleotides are TGTGCCAGTAGTATCCTCCGGGACACAGTTTTCACCGGGGAGCTGTTTTTT. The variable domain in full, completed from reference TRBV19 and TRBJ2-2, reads DGGITQSPKYLFRKEGQNVTLSCEQNLNHDAMYWYRQDPGQGLRLIYYSQIVNDFQKGDIAEGYSVSREKKESFPLTVTSAQKNPTAFYLCASSILRDTVFTGELFFGEGSRLTVL.